These T cell receptor beta chains were read from a single sample in a study of shared clonotypes between healthy human individuals. Sequenced by immunoSEQ multiplex PCR; TCRdb stores in-frame clones only, minus some. The sample holds about 320,000 clones, roughly 87% seen once. Sample: memory CD8+ T cells sorted from blood. The receptors derive from a man in his late teens or twenties in good health. Each CDR3 is given with its conserved first and last residue. The D gene is left open where the match is weak. Expanded clones get a size class; other rows say once, few or many, or leave the size out.

clone_size,v_call,d_call,j_call,cdr3_nt,cdr3_aa
NA,TRBV10-2,NA,TRBJ1-3,TGCGCCAGCAGTGGCGCGGGGGGCTCTGGAAACACCATATATTTT,CASSGAGGSGNTIYF
NA,TRBV10-2,NA,TRBJ2-3,TGCGCCACCCGAGGGTTCAGGGAGGGCACAGATACGCAGTATTTT,CATRGFREGTDTQYF
NA,TRBV6-6,TRBD1,TRBJ1-1,TGTGCCAGCAGTTACTCACAGGGGGTGAACACTGAAGCTTTCTTT,CASSYSQGVNTEAFF
NA,TRBV18,TRBD1,TRBJ1-1,TGTGCCAGCTCAGCAGACAGGGTTGGGACTGAAGCTTTCTTT,CASSADRVGTEAFF
NA,TRBV7-8,TRBD1,TRBJ1-2,TGTGCCAGCAGCCCGAATCCGACAGGGGGGTACTATGGCTACACCTTC,CASSPNPTGGYYGYTF
NA,TRBV28,NA,TRBJ1-4,TGTGCCAGCAGGCCACGACGGCATAATGAAAAACTGTTTTTT,CASRPRRHNEKLFF
few,TRBV29-1,TRBD1,TRBJ2-7,TGCAGCGTTGAGGCCAACACCAACGGGACAGCACCCTACGAGCAGTACTTC,CSVEANTNGTAPYEQYF
NA,TRBV13,TRBD2,TRBJ2-7,TGTGCCAGCAGCACCTTAGCGGGGTCCTACGAGCAGTACTTC,CASSTLAGSYEQYF
NA,TRBV7-2,TRBD2,TRBJ2-1,TGTGCCAGCAGCTTATTTGTAGCGGGAGGCCCCCACAATGAGCAGTTCTTC,CASSLFVAGGPHNEQFF
NA,TRBV25-1,NA,TRBJ1-2,TGTGCCAGCAGTGAATACAACGTAAACTATGGCTACACCTTC,CASSEYNVNYGYTF
once,TRBV27,NA,TRBJ1-5,TGTGCCAGCAGTCCGTGGGACAGCAATCAGCCCCAGCATTTT,CASSPWDSNQPQHF
NA,TRBV19,NA,TRBJ1-2,TGTGCCAGTAGTATGGGGCAGGGCGATGGCTACACCTTC,CASSMGQGDGYTF
NA,TRBV5-6,TRBD1,TRBJ1-2,TGTGCCAGCAGTCCCGGGACAGGGTCTCGTGGCTACACCTTC,CASSPGTGSRGYTF
NA,TRBV5-3,TRBD2,TRBJ2-2,TGTGCCAGAAGCTTCCCGATTAGCGGGAGGGCCAACACCGGGGAGCTGTTTTTT,CARSFPISGRANTGELFF
NA,TRBV10-3,TRBD2,TRBJ2-1,TGTGCCATCAGTGTAGGGACTATCAATGAGCAGTTCTTC,CAISVGTINEQFF
NA,TRBV28,NA,TRBJ1-6,TGTGCCAGCAGCGTCAGCGGATTTAATTCACCCCTCCACTTT,CASSVSGFNSPLHF
once,TRBV7-9,NA,TRBJ1-1,TGTGCCAGCAGCTTGAGGGACACTGAAGCTTTCTTT,CASSLRDTEAFF
NA,TRBV6-5,TRBD1,TRBJ2-1,TGTGCCAGCAGTTACGACAGGGCCCCTGAGCAGTTCTTC,CASSYDRAPEQFF
NA,TRBV5-1,NA,TRBJ1-2,TGCGCCAGCAGCTTGTCCTCCGGAGAAAATGGCTACACCTTC,CASSLSSGENGYTF
NA,TRBV18,NA,TRBJ2-3,TGTGCCAGCTCACCATGGGGGCCCGCTAGCACAGATACGCAGTATTTT,CASSPWGPASTDTQYF
few,TRBV27,TRBD2,TRBJ2-1,TGTGCCAGCGGCGGACTAGCGGGAAATGAGCAGTTCTTC,CASGGLAGNEQFF
NA,TRBV19,NA,TRBJ1-6,TGTGCCAGTAGTCTGACATGGGAGGACAGAGATAATTCACCCCTCCACTTT,CASSLTWEDRDNSPLHF
NA,TRBV29-1,NA,TRBJ2-2,TGCAGCGTTGTAGGGGGTCAGGGCGGGGAGCTGTTTTTT,CSVVGGQGGELFF
NA,TRBV28,NA,TRBJ1-1,TGTGCCAGCAGTTTTTTAGCGGCAGGGGATATGAACACTGAAGCTTTCTTT,CASSFLAAGDMNTEAFF
NA,TRBV28,TRBD2,TRBJ2-3,TGTGCCAGCAGCGCCAGTGGGAGGGCAGATACGCAGTATTTT,CASSASGRADTQYF
NA,TRBV6-5,NA,TRBJ2-3,TGTGCCAGCAGTTACTCGGTGGGGGAAAGGACAGATACGCAGTATTTT,CASSYSVGERTDTQYF
NA,TRBV11-2,NA,TRBJ1-2,TGTGCCAGCAGCTTGAACGGCAGATATGGCTACACCTTC,CASSLNGRYGYTF